The clone carrying this TCR beta chain occurred once. The sample carries other DNA sequences with the same CDR3. Deletions cut 1 base from V and 4 bases from J, with 5 bases between. The germline gives CDR1 LGHDT, CDR2 YNNKEL (reference sequence). The CDR3 extends over 13 amino acids. Authors' data handling: Quantification of nucleated cells was approximated via reference gene primer amplification. Produced via immunoSEQ multiplex PCR; TCRdb's table is partial and in-frame only. For V, J and clone size, that table is used; D and trimming come from the DNA. The repertoire holds some 350,000 clones, with 80% to 90% as singletons. These data are taken from a study of blood T cell repertoires in COVID-19. On the study more broadly: The samples span acute and convalescent COVID-19 from the United States, Italy and Spain.

Living in under 30 US areas, the participants were between roughly 18 and 89 years of age. The chain links TRBV3-1 (or the pseudogene TRBV3-2) to TRBJ1-5; no definite D call. This clonotype originated in a man aged 18 to 29 who had recovered from COVID-19. Sequenced sample: PBMCs or T cells enriched from blood (not recorded which). CDR3 in amino acids: CASSQGDNQPQHF. The CDR3 DNA is TGTGCCAGCAGCCAAGGCGATAATCAGCCCCAGCATTTT.